A single sample gave rise to the 4 T cell receptor beta chains below, sequenced in a study of cytomegalovirus exposure and HLA in healthy donors. Clones were read by immunoSEQ multiplex PCR, and TCRdb kept only the in-frame ones, dropping some. The data contain about 120,000 clones, approximately 90% of them seen just once; the ten biggest clones take up approximately 1.9%. The sequenced sample consisted of PBMCs. These receptors were obtained from a woman aged 18-29 years in good health and CMV-seronegative.

The V call is TRBV28, the J call TRBJ2-1; D is perhaps TRBD2 (5 bases). Germline lookup yields CDR1 MDHEN and CDR2 SYDVKM. Trimming left V 2 bases short and J 2 bases short, with 13 bases between. The CDR3 has 16 amino acids. CDR3 in DNA: TGTGCCAGCAGTTTAAAGGCGGACTCCACCTACAATGAGCAGTTCTTC. Amino acid sequence: CASSLKADSTYNEQFF.

The chain combines TRBV7-9 with TRBJ1-2, with D maybe TRBD1 (6 bases). Germline loops: CDR1 SEHNR, CDR2 FQNEAQ (reference sequence). Trimming removed 3 bases at V and 1 base at J, with 15 bases between. The CDR3 has 16 residues. The CDR3 DNA follows: TGTGCCAGCAGCTTCATCCAGACAGGTGATAACTATGGCTACACCTTC. The encoded protein is CASSFIQTGDNYGYTF.

The chain uses TRBV6-5 and TRBJ2-7, with 7 bases identical to TRBD1. The CDR3 has 15 amino acids. With V trimmed by 5 bases and J by 6 bases, 13 bases remained unmatched. CDR1 is MNHEY and CDR2 is SVGAGI in the germline V gene. The CDR3 protein is CASSRDRVEGREQYF. The CDR3 nucleotides are TGTGCCAGCAGTCGCGACAGGGTTGAAGGGCGCGAGCAGTACTTC.

This chain uses TRBV4-3 with TRBJ1-2, with TRBD1 as a possible D gene (5 bases). Trimming left V 0 bases short and J 7 bases short, with 15 bases between. The length of the CDR3 is 15 residues. Germline CDR1 LGHNA, CDR2 YSLEER. The DNA for the CDR3 is TGCGCCAGCAGCCAAGATACGGGGGGGGTCGGTGGCTACACCTTC. Translation: CASSQDTGGVGGYTF.